This T cell receptor (beta chain) was sequenced for a study of cytotoxic CD8 clonotypes in ibrutinib-treated CLL. The CDR3 sequence is 12 residues long. Trimming pared 9 bases from V and 0 bases from J, leaving 8 bases between. CDR1 is SGHTA, CDR2 FQGTGA, per germline. Method: immunoSEQ multiplex PCR; TCRdb's copy keeps in-frame clones and lacks some. The sample includes some 85,000 clones, around 77% of them seen just once. Material: PBMCs, obtained after 24 months of ibrutinib treatment. V usage is TRBV7-3 and J usage is TRBJ2-5, with no clear D. The TCR was taken from a human donor with chronic lymphocytic leukemia. The CDR3 DNA follows: TGTGCCAGGCCCCGGTACCAAGAGACCCAGTACTTC. Protein: CARPRYQETQYF.